This TCR beta chain came from a study of cytotoxic CD8 clonotypes in ibrutinib-treated CLL (dated by TCRdb to about 2021). About the investigation overall: The cohort had 11 relapsed/refractory and 15 treatment-naive patients; some 17 were IGHV unmutated. Partial responses were observed in 24 patients and complete responses in 2; after a median follow-up of roughly 62 months, remission was maintained in roughly 15 patients and progression was observed in approximately 12. Response samples were taken after a median of about a year on treatment, ranging from about 6 to 36 months. On average, each sample yielded about 260,000 productive templates and around 98,000 productive rearrangements. Longitudinal samples were available for about 30% of the roughly 90 trial participants. Cryopreserved peripheral blood mononuclear cells were collected at three points: before therapy, at response, and at either sustained remission or disease progression. Every sample from remission and from progressive disease was obtained while the patients were still on ibrutinib.

The sample's time point, from its label and the paper: 12 months on ibrutinib. Roughly 1.9 micrograms of genomic DNA were extracted from cryopreserved PBMCs for TCR beta library preparation. Longitudinal blood samples from CLL patients on ibrutinib monotherapy underwent high-throughput TCR beta sequencing. The patients took part in an open-label, single-center phase 2 trial of ibrutinib monotherapy. The goal of deep resolution MiSeq sequencing was a depth between 1 in 1 million and 1 in 200,000 T cells, and coverage averaged 10x per clonotype. The immunoSEQ hsTCRB Kit was used to generate the TCR beta libraries. Turning to the authors' computational methods: The data were analyzed with ImmunoSEQ Analyzer and ImmunoSEQ Data Assistant, and V, D and J gene assignments followed IMGT definitions. Clonality, with values ranging from 0 to 1, was calculated as one minus the normalized Shannon entropy of productive rearrangement frequencies. Only overrepresented clonotypes making up at least 0.05% of the repertoire of each patient were included in the public clonotype analysis. Repertoires from around 13 age-matched healthy donors in immuneACCESS were used as clonality controls. TCRdb took over this immuneACCESS table, retaining in-frame rearrangements with V and J assigned. Such tables are incomplete; in checked studies, under half of the missing clones stem from an unresolved V gene, and the remainder is unexplained. That table furnishes V, J and clone size, whereas the DNA furnished D and trimming. The sample has about 24,000 clones on record, roughly 71% of them singletons. The biggest ten clones account for under 50% of the sample.

From cysteine to phenylalanine, the CDR3 is 12 amino acids long. Left in the record is the CDR3 DNA by itself, 36 bases read in frame from the first base. V was cut back by 4 bases and J by 7 bases, leaving a gap of 12 bases between them. Looking up the germline V gene yields CDR1 SGHRS and CDR2 YFSETQ. What the work shows at the level of the full study, not this receptor alone: Lymph node repertoires were not examined, and the timing of sampling was not matched between patients in sustained remission and those whose disease progressed. Baseline clonality exceeded that of age-matched healthy donors and correlated strongly with circulating CD8+ T-cell counts. An increase in clonality was observed at ibrutinib response, with clonality remaining stable during sustained remission and falling back toward baseline at progression. Public clonotypes were rare and either shrank or stayed stable during treatment, and the rise in clonality at ibrutinib response reflected expansion of private clonotypes.

Worth noting for this clone: Its antigen is not yet known. No clone much larger than this one lies a single base away; base qualities are absent.

This sequence uses TRBV5-1 and TRBJ2-7; possibly the D gene is TRBD1, per 6 matching bases. The clonotype comes from a human donor with chronic lymphocytic leukemia. The material was PBMCs, obtained after 12 months of ibrutinib treatment. The DNA sequence is TGCGCCAGCAGCCTACACAGGGTTGAGCAGTACTTC. Its protein product is CASSLHRVEQYF.